The text below deals with one TCR beta chain. Peripheral blood genomic DNA, not sorted cells or RNA, was the template. The record originates from a study of T cell repertoires in aging, cancer and after chemotherapy. A mixed TRB-A/B primer pool amplified rearranged TRB by multiplex touch-down PCR. Each CDR3 protein is one row after TCRdb ran MiXCR on the multiplex PCR reads. The sample shows around 12,000 distinct CDR3 sequences, around 30% of them seen only once. The CDR3 runs 14 residues. The germline V gene has CDR1 MNHGY and CDR2 SAAAGT. V lost 6 bases, J lost 10 bases, and 9 bases stayed unmatched.

The sample was blood. The chain uses TRBV6-8 and TRBJ1-6; 7 bases align to TRBD1. This sequence was found in a human donor with a blood cancer. This CDR3 is CASSPPGQHSPLHF. DNA for the CDR3: TGTGCCAGCAGCCCGCCGGGACAGCACTCACCCCTCCACTTT.